Listed below are T cell receptor beta chains from one sample, sequenced in a study of cytomegalovirus exposure and HLA in healthy donors. Produced via immunoSEQ multiplex PCR; TCRdb's table is partial and in-frame only. This sample has roughly 180,000 clones, with 80% to 90% found just once. Sequences were obtained from PBMCs. The receptors originated from a girl aged 2 to 10 in good health and CMV-seropositive. Both conserved end residues are part of each CDR3. A D gene is named only where the DNA matches it firmly. A clone size is listed for some rows: how often the clone was seen (once, few, many), or a class if it is expanded.

>TRBV11-1|.|TRBJ2-7|.
TGTGCCAGCAGCCGTCCGGGAGCCTACGAGCAGTACTTC
CASSRPGAYEQYF
>TRBV5-1|TRBD2|TRBJ2-3|.
TGCGCCAGCAGCTTGTCCGTGGGACTAGCGGGAGTAGATACGCAGTATTTT
CASSLSVGLAGVDTQYF
>TRBV19|TRBD1|TRBJ1-2|.
TGTGCCAGTAGTACCGGACAGGCGGAGGGGTATGGCTACACCTTC
CASSTGQAEGYGYTF
>TRBV28|.|TRBJ2-1|.
TGTGCCAGCAGTTCGGTCCGTGTCCCGAGCTCCTACAATGAGCAGTTCTTC
CASSSVRVPSSYNEQFF
>TRBV4-1|.|TRBJ2-7|.
TGCGCCAGCAGCCAAGCATACAGGGACGACGAGCAGTACTTC
CASSQAYRDDEQYF
>TRBV15|TRBD1|TRBJ2-5|once
TGTGCCACCAGCACCCGACAGGGATTAGAGACCCAGTACTTC
CATSTRQGLETQYF
>TRBV6-5|.|TRBJ1-5|once
TGTGCCAGCAGTGGACAGCCTGCTAATCAGCCCCAGCATTTT
CASSGQPANQPQHF
>TRBV19|.|TRBJ1-5|.
TGTGCCAGTAGTATAGCTCGGGGTTCGCGAGGACCCCAGCATTTT
CASSIARGSRGPQHF
>TRBV5-1|TRBD1|TRBJ1-1|.
TGCGCCAGCAGTTCCGGGGCAGGGGGCGCAGGCACTGAAGCTTTCTTT
CASSSGAGGAGTEAFF
>TRBV9|TRBD2|TRBJ2-1|.
TGTGCCAGCAGCAGCCCCAGCACTAGCGTGGATGAGCAGTTCTTC
CASSSPSTSVDEQFF
>TRBV5-1|TRBD1|TRBJ1-2|.
TGCGCCAGCAGCTTGGCCCCACGGACAGGGGACTATGGCTACACCTTC
CASSLAPRTGDYGYTF
>TRBV6-1|TRBD2|TRBJ2-1|.
TGTGCCAGCGGACTAGCTGTTGAGCAGTTCTTC
CASGLAVEQFF
>TRBV19|.|TRBJ2-1|.
TGTGCCAGTAGTATACGCCTAAGGGGCTCCTACAATGAGCAGTTCTTC
CASSIRLRGSYNEQFF
>TRBV6-5|TRBD1|TRBJ1-5|.
TGTGCCAGCAGCCAGGCAGGGGGCGCCCACCAGCCCCAGCATTTT
CASSQAGGAHQPQHF
>TRBV5-1|TRBD1|TRBJ1-1|.
TGCGCCAGCAGCTTGGGACAGGGGGCTGAAGCTTTCTTT
CASSLGQGAEAFF
>TRBV2|.|TRBJ2-6|.
TGTGCCAGCAGTGAGCGGCAGATACCCCCTGGGGCCAACGTCCTGACTTTC
CASSERQIPPGANVLTF
>TRBV6-6|.|TRBJ1-2|few
TGTGCCAGCAGCCCGGGAGGAAACTATGGCTACACCTTC
CASSPGGNYGYTF
>TRBV6-4|.|TRBJ2-6|.
TGTGCCAGCAGTCGACAGAGTGTGGATACCGGGGCCAACGTCCTGACTTTC
CASSRQSVDTGANVLTF
>TRBV5-1|TRBD2|TRBJ2-6|.
TGCGCCAGCAGCGAGCTAGCGGGGGGGCCCTCTGGGGCCAACGTCCTGACTTTC
CASSELAGGPSGANVLTF
>TRBV9|TRBD2|TRBJ2-2|.
TGTGCCAGCAGCGGGGGGGGGTATATTAACACCGGGGAGCTGTTTTTT
CASSGGGYINTGELFF
>TRBV11-1|.|TRBJ1-2|.
TGTGCCAGCAGCTCAACGGGTGGCTACACCTTC
CASSSTGGYTF
>TRBV4-2|TRBD2|TRBJ2-7|.
TGTGCCAGCAGCCAAGCCCTCGAGGGCGGGAGCTCCTACGAGCAGTACTTC
CASSQALEGGSSYEQYF
>TRBV9|TRBD1|TRBJ1-6|.
TGTGCCAGCAGCCCCCAGGGACAGGGGAATTCACCCCTCCACTTT
CASSPQGQGNSPLHF
>TRBV5-1|.|TRBJ2-2|.
TGCGCCAGCAGCTTGGCGGGGTCCACCGGGGAGCTGTTTTTT
CASSLAGSTGELFF
>TRBV28|.|TRBJ1-2|once
TGTGCCAGCAGCCTGGTGGGGGGTTATGACTACACCTTC
CASSLVGGYDYTF
>TRBV11-2|TRBD1|TRBJ1-3|.
TGTGCCAGCAGCTTCAGACAGGGACACTCTGGAAACACCATATATTTT
CASSFRQGHSGNTIYF
>TRBV30|TRBD1|TRBJ1-2|.
TGTGCCTGGAGTGCCCCCACAGGGGGCTATGGCTACACCTTC
CAWSAPTGGYGYTF
>TRBV4-1|TRBD2|TRBJ2-3|.
TGCGCCAGCAGCCAACTTTTACCGGGACTAGCGGGAGAAGGGGATACGCAGTATTTT
CASSQLLPGLAGEGDTQYF
>TRBV5-1|.|TRBJ2-7|.
TGCGCCAGCAGCTTGGGTAACAGGGAAGGCGAGCAGTACTTC
CASSLGNREGEQYF
>TRBV10-1|.|TRBJ1-1|few
TGCGCCAGCAGTGCTACAGGGAACACTGAAGCTTTCTTT
CASSATGNTEAFF
>TRBV5-5|.|TRBJ1-2|.
TGTGCCAGCAGCTTGGCGTCAGGCCGAGCTAACTATGGCTACACCTTC
CASSLASGRANYGYTF
>TRBV10-3|.|TRBJ1-2|.
TGTGCCATCAGAGAAGCGGACAGCTATGGCTACACCTTC
CAIREADSYGYTF
>TRBV19|.|TRBJ1-2|.
TGTGCCAGTAGTATAGATCCAAACTATGGCTACACCTTC
CASSIDPNYGYTF
>TRBV6-1|.|TRBJ1-2|.
TGTGCCAGCAGGGGGCCTAACTATGGCCACACCTTC
CASRGPNYGHTF
>TRBV5-6|TRBD2|TRBJ2-5|.
TGTGCCAGCAGCTTACAGAGCGGGGAAGAGACCCAGTACTTC
CASSLQSGEETQYF
>TRBV6-6|TRBD2|TRBJ2-5|.
TGTGCCAGCAACGGGGGGTTCCAAGAGACCCAGTACTTC
CASNGGFQETQYF
>TRBV5-6|TRBD2|TRBJ2-1|.
TGTGCCAGCAGGCGTACTAGCGGGAGGGCCTATGAGCAGTTCTTC
CASRRTSGRAYEQFF
>TRBV5-8|TRBD1|TRBJ1-2|.
TGTGCCAGCAGCTTGGGACAGGGGATGCACTATGGCTACACCTTC
CASSLGQGMHYGYTF
>TRBV10-3|TRBD1|TRBJ1-1|.
TGTGCCATCAGTATACTGGGACAGAAAAACACTGAAGCTTTCTTT
CAISILGQKNTEAFF
>TRBV7-3|.|TRBJ2-2|.
TGTGCCAGCAGGTCTACCGGGGAGCTGTTTTTT
CASRSTGELFF
>TRBV9|TRBD1|TRBJ1-1|.
TGTGCCAGCAGCGAAGCCGGGACAGGGGAAGCTTTCTTT
CASSEAGTGEAFF
>TRBV27|.|TRBJ1-6|.
TGTGCCAGCAGTCCTGACAGAAGACCCACTTATAATTCACCCCTCCACTTT
CASSPDRRPTYNSPLHF
>TRBV15|.|TRBJ2-5|few
TGTGCCACCAGCAGAGACCGGGCGATAGCGGTACTCCAAGAGACCCAGTACTTC
CATSRDRAIAVLQETQYF
>TRBV2|TRBD1|TRBJ2-1|.
TGTGCCACCTCATCGGACAGGCGCTACAATGAGCAGTTCTTC
CATSSDRRYNEQFF
>TRBV6-5|TRBD1|TRBJ2-1|.
TGTGCCACCCAACCGGGACAGCGACCGGGCGAGCAGTTCTTC
CATQPGQRPGEQFF
>TRBV28|TRBD1|TRBJ1-2|.
TGTGCCAGCAGTCCCGGGACAGGCGATTCATATGGCTACACCTTC
CASSPGTGDSYGYTF
>TRBV6-6|.|TRBJ1-2|.
TGTGCCAGCAGTTACGACTTGACAGTAAATGGCTACACCTTC
CASSYDLTVNGYTF
>TRBV5-1|TRBD2|TRBJ2-1|few
TGCGCCAGCAGTCAAACTAGCGAGAATGAGCAGTTCTTC
CASSQTSENEQFF
>TRBV7-8|TRBD2|TRBJ2-1|.
TGTGCCAGCAGCTTAGGGGGCCGTGGGACTAGCGGGAGTCAGTTCTTC
CASSLGGRGTSGSQFF
>TRBV29-1|TRBD1|TRBJ2-7|.
TGCAGCGTTGTCCTAACAGGGGCCGAGCAGTACTTC
CSVVLTGAEQYF
>TRBV27|.|TRBJ2-1|.
TGTGCCAGCAGTTTAGTGGACAGTCCCTACAATGAGCAGTTCTTC
CASSLVDSPYNEQFF
>TRBV19|TRBD1|TRBJ1-2|.
TGTGCCAGTAGTATGGGGGGACAGTCTTTTAGGTATGGCTACACCTTC
CASSMGGQSFRYGYTF
>TRBV6-1|TRBD1|TRBJ1-5|once
TGTGCCAGCAGACAGGGGGGCAATCAGCCCCAGCATTTT
CASRQGGNQPQHF
>TRBV19|.|TRBJ1-3|.
TGTGCCAGTAGGAATAGGGGTGGGGACACCATATATTTT
CASRNRGGDTIYF
>TRBV19|TRBD1|TRBJ1-5|.
TGTGCCAGTAGTATTCCGACAGGGCTTAGCAATCAGCCCCAGCATTTT
CASSIPTGLSNQPQHF
>TRBV28|.|TRBJ2-2|.
TGTGCCAGCAGTTTACTACTACTTAACACCGGGGAGCTGTTTTTT
CASSLLLLNTGELFF
>TRBV7-9|TRBD2|TRBJ2-7|.
TGTGCCAGCAGCTCTAGCGGGAGGACCTACGAGCAGTACTTC
CASSSSGRTYEQYF